The 30 T cell receptor beta chains below all came from one sample that was sequenced in a study of T cell responses to AZD1222 COVID-19 vaccine. Profiled with immunoSEQ multiplex PCR; TCRdb holds only in-frame clones, not every one. Seen here are approximately 93,000 clones, about 91% observed once, and the top ten hold approximately 5.1%. The sample in question was peripheral blood, obtained 28 days after the second AZD1222 dose. The source of these receptors is an adult who received the AZD1222 COVID-19 vaccine.

The chain carries TRBV5-5 and TRBJ2-7; D unclear. Germline loops: CDR1 SGHKS, CDR2 YYEKEE (reference sequence). The ends were cut back, 0 bases at V and 3 bases at J, with 16 bases in the middle. The CDR3 consists of 16 residues. CDR3 in DNA: TGTGCCAGCAGCTTGGAAGGGATCCCAGAATACTACGAGCAGTACTTC. Protein sequence: CASSLEGIPEYYEQYF.

This rearrangement joins TRBV5-6 to TRBJ2-7; possibly TRBD2 for D (5 bases). The CDR3 sequence is 15 residues long. Trimming removed 4 bases at V and 4 bases at J, with 18 bases between. Germline CDR1 is SGHDT and CDR2 is YYEEEE. CDR3 protein: CASSPPGIKAYEQYF. The CDR3, as DNA: TGTGCCAGCAGCCCACCGGGAATTAAGGCGTACGAGCAGTACTTC.

CDR3 nucleotide sequence: TGCGCCAGCACCGGCGGGAGGGACACTGAAGCTTTCTTT. Amino acids: CASTGGRDTEAFF. This sequence joins TRBV10-1 and TRBJ1-1, with D uncertain. Trimming stripped 7 bases from V and 3 bases from J, with 12 bases between. This CDR3 has 13 residues. Germline lookup yields CDR1 WNHNN and CDR2 SYGVQD (reference sequence).

The chain employs TRBV10-1 and TRBJ1-1; D remains unclear. The CDR3 is 14 residues long. V lost 5 bases and J lost 7, with 17 bases in between. The germline gives CDR1 WNHNN, CDR2 SYGVQD (reference sequence). The CDR3 nucleotides are TGCGCCAGCAGTCCGTCCCGACGGGAGGATGAAGCTTTCTTT. Protein: CASSPSRREDEAFF.

This clone is a singleton in its sample. The rearrangement uses TRBV25-1 and TRBJ1-2; D perhaps matches TRBD1 (5 bases). Germline values: CDR1 MGHDK, CDR2 SYGVNS. This CDR3 region has 15 residues. V was trimmed by 3 bases and J by 4 bases, leaving 15 bases between them. The CDR3 sequence is CASSEGGTPLYGYTF. In DNA form, the CDR3 reads TGTGCCAGCAGTGAGGGAGGGACCCCCCTCTATGGCTACACCTTC.

This clone was counted once. The CDR3 bases are TGTGCCAGCAGCCCCTGCACCGGGGAGCTGTTTTTT. Translating it yields CASSPCTGELFF. This chain connects TRBV3-1 (or the pseudogene TRBV3-2) to TRBJ2-2; D uncertain. This CDR3 comprises 12 residues. The ends were cut back, 4 bases at V and 4 bases at J, with 4 bases in the middle. Per germline, CDR1 LGHDT and CDR2 YNNKEL (reference sequence).

V usage is TRBV11-3 and J usage is TRBJ1-3; 10 positions agree with TRBD1. The CDR3 covers 14 residues. J gave up 2 bases and V 5 bases, and 0 bases lay outside the gene matches. CDR1 is SGHNT, CDR2 YENEEA, per germline. The CDR3 here is CASSGQGAGNTIYF. DNA of the CDR3: TGTGCCAGCAGCGGACAGGGGGCTGGAAACACCATATATTTT.

The chain has TRBV28 and TRBJ1-5, with D perhaps TRBD1 (6 bases). V was pared by 7 bases and J by 4 bases, with 20 bases between. The CDR3 consists of 16 residues. Germline V gene lookup returns CDR1 MDHEN and CDR2 SYDVKM. The CDR3 loop is CASIFQGGGGNQPQHF. The CDR3 DNA is TGTGCCAGCATATTCCAGGGAGGAGGGGGGAATCAGCCCCAGCATTTT.

The chain employs TRBV28 and TRBJ2-1; no clear D. Trimming took 4 bases from V and 4 from J, leaving 11 bases between them. The CDR3 has 14 amino acids. Germline V gene lookup returns CDR1 MDHEN and CDR2 SYDVKM. CDR3 in amino acids: CASSSPGRYNEQFF. The CDR3 bases are TGTGCCAGCAGTTCCCCCGGCAGATACAATGAGCAGTTCTTC.

This chain connects TRBV6-5 to TRBJ1-2; D remains unclear. This CDR3 spans 13 amino acids. Germline CDR1 MNHEY, CDR2 SVGAGI. Deletions cut 6 bases from V and 0 bases from J, with 8 bases between. For the CDR3, the DNA is TGTGCCAGCAGGACTACAACTAACTATGGCTACACCTTC. Residues: CASRTTTNYGYTF.

The chain combines TRBV7-7 with TRBJ2-5; D is perhaps TRBD1 (8 bases). CDR3 length: 14 residues. Looked up from germline, CDR1 is SSHAT and CDR2 is FNYEAQ (reference sequence). Trimming pared 2 bases from V and 7 bases from J, leaving 14 bases between. CDR3 sequence (DNA): TGTGCCAGCAGCTTAAGACAGGGGAGGGGGACCCAGTACTTC. It specifies CASSLRQGRGTQYF.

V usage is TRBV28 and J usage is TRBJ1-2; D may be TRBD1 (6 bases). With 8 bases removed from V and 8 bases from J, the gap between germline ends came to 12 bases. The CDR3 length is 11 residues. Germline CDR1 and CDR2: MDHEN and SYDVKM. The CDR3 region has the DNA TGTGCCAGCCGAAGGGGGTACGGCTACACCTTC. This translates into CASRRGYGYTF.

This sequence joins TRBV14 and TRBJ1-4; D is unresolved. The germline CDR1 and CDR2 sequences are SGHDN and FVKESK. V shed 1 base and J shed 0 bases, with 15 bases lying between them. The CDR3 is made up of 18 amino acids. CDR3 sequence (DNA): TGTGCCAGCAGCCAAGGGATGAGCCCCATTGCAACTAATGAAAAACTGTTTTTT. This codes for CASSQGMSPIATNEKLFF.

This chain connects TRBV25-1 to TRBJ2-3; no clear D. Germline lookup yields CDR1 MGHDK and CDR2 SYGVNS. V was trimmed by 1 base and J by 0 bases, leaving 11 bases between them. The CDR3 is 16 amino acids. The CDR3 DNA reads TGTGCCAGCAGTGAATTTGCCGCGGCGAGCACAGATACGCAGTATTTT. It specifies CASSEFAAASTDTQYF. The whole variable domain, filled in from reference TRBV25-1 and TRBJ2-3, reads EADIYQTPRYLVIGTGKKITLECSQTMGHDKMYWYQQDPGMELHLIHYSYGVNSTEKGDLSSESTVSRIRTEHFPLTLESARPSHTSQYLCASSEFAAASTDTQYFGPGTRLTVL.

V usage is TRBV6-6 and J usage is TRBJ1-1; possible D gene TRBD1, 5 bases. V was shortened by 5 bases and J by 6 bases, with 13 bases between the two germline ends. CDR3 length: 13 residues. Germline V lookup: CDR1 MNHNY, CDR2 SVGAGI (reference sequence). In DNA, the CDR3 is TGTGCCAGCAGTGCCCTCGGGGGACCTGAAGCTTTCTTT. This gives the protein CASSALGGPEAFF.

The chain carries TRBV18 and TRBJ2-5; 7 nucleotides line up with TRBD2. CDR3 length: 15 amino acids. V lost 3 bases and J lost 4; bases outside the gene matches: 8. Germline V gene sequence: CDR1 KGHSH, CDR2 LQKENI. This chain's CDR3 is CASSPHPGGGETQYF. The DNA of the CDR3 is TGTGCCAGCTCACCGCACCCGGGAGGAGGAGAGACCCAGTACTTC.

In nucleotides, the CDR3 is TGTGCCATCAGTAACAGCGGGGGGTCCTACAATGAGCAGTTCTTC. It specifies CAISNSGGSYNEQFF. This chain connects TRBV10-3 to TRBJ2-1, with 9 bases fitting TRBD2. V dropped 5 bases and J dropped 1; count of bases not matched to a gene: 3. The CDR3 extends over 15 amino acids. Germline CDR1 ENHRY, CDR2 SYGVKD.

The chain employs TRBV11-2 and TRBJ2-3; D is ambiguous. This CDR3 is built from 16 residues. The V and J ends lost 5 bases and 7 bases respectively, with 22 bases between them. CDR1 is SGHAT, CDR2 FQNNGV, per germline. The CDR3 coding sequence is TGTGCCAGCAGCCTGGACCTACTGACTCCTCACCATACGCAGTATTTT. Protein: CASSLDLLTPHHTQYF.

The chain carries TRBV5-1 and TRBJ2-7, with a tentative D call TRBD1 (6 bases). Germline assignment: CDR1 SGHRS and CDR2 YFSETQ. Trimming took off 4 bases at V and 2 bases at J, with 16 bases between the two ends. The CDR3 is 15 amino acids. CDR3 region: CASSATGSSTYEQYF. DNA for the CDR3: TGCGCCAGCAGCGCAACAGGGTCCTCCACCTACGAGCAGTACTTC.

V and J are TRBV7-9 and TRBJ1-5; maybe TRBD1 (6 bases). V shed 5 bases and J shed 7 bases, with 15 bases lying between them. Germline V gene sequence: CDR1 SEHNR, CDR2 FQNEAQ (reference sequence). CDR3 length: 14 amino acids. The chain's CDR3 is CASSLDRSGQPQHF. CDR3 bases: TGTGCCAGCAGCCTCGACAGGTCGGGGCAGCCCCAGCATTTT.

This chain links TRBV24-1 with TRBJ2-1, with TRBD2 matching over 7 bases. The V gene end was trimmed by 6 bases and the J gene end by 7 bases; junction bases not matched to a gene: 5. The CDR3 has 13 amino acids. Per germline, CDR1 KGHDR and CDR2 SFDVKD. Written as DNA, the CDR3 is TGTGCCACCAGTCGATGGGGGGGGAATGAGCAGTTCTTC. Translation: CATSRWGGNEQFF.

The rearrangement uses TRBV2 and TRBJ2-7; 8 positions agree with TRBD1. The CDR3 covers 14 residues. The V and J ends lost 6 bases and 4 bases, in that order; junction bases with no gene match: 8. Germline lookup yields CDR1 SNHLY and CDR2 FYNNEI. CDR3 amino acids: CASRAHRTGYEQYF. In DNA, the CDR3 is TGTGCCAGCAGGGCACATCGGACAGGGTACGAGCAGTACTTC.

The chain joins TRBV10-3 to TRBJ1-1; unclear D gene. CDR3 length: 14 amino acids. Germline-derived CDR1 and CDR2 are ENHRY and SYGVKD. Trimming shortened V by 4 bases and J by 1 base, and 10 bases separated the two germline ends. The CDR3 loop reads CAISGFLSNTEAFF. CDR3 nucleotides: TGTGCCATCAGTGGTTTTCTGTCGAACACTGAAGCTTTCTTT.

The sample holds one count of this clone. This sequence joins TRBV23-1 and TRBJ1-4; D is unresolved. TRBV23-1 is an open reading frame, and its role is uncertain. CDR3 length equals 15 residues. The V gene lost 1 base and the J gene lost 1 base, with 7 bases spanning the gap. The DNA for the CDR3 is TGCGCCAGCAGTCAATGTTGGGGAACTAATGAAAAACTGTTTTTT. Protein product: CASSQCWGTNEKLFF.

The J gene is TRBJ2-3, the V gene TRBV6-2 or TRBV6-3; 8 bases are a match to TRBD1. The J segment lost 5 bases and the V segment lost 6 bases, leaving 4 bases of the junction unmatched. Germline CDR1 is MNHEY and CDR2 is SVGEGT. The CDR3 extends over 13 amino acids. CDR3 in DNA: TGTGCCAGCAGCTGGACAGGGATAGATACGCAGTATTTT. Its translation: CASSWTGIDTQYF.

V usage is TRBV2 and J usage is TRBJ2-7; 12 bases map to TRBD1. This CDR3 has 15 residues. The V and J ends lost 6 bases and 4 bases, in that order; junction bases with no gene match: 7. The V gene's germline CDR1 is SNHLY and CDR2 FYNNEI. The CDR3 bases are TGTGCCAGCAGAGCCCGGGACAGGGGGCTTTACGAGCAGTACTTC. Translating gives CASRARDRGLYEQYF.

This chain joins TRBV7-3 and TRBJ2-3, with D perhaps matching TRBD1 (6 bases). CDR1 and CDR2 from the germline V gene are SGHTA and FQGTGA. CDR3 length equals 14 residues. V was cut by 3 bases and J by 2 bases, with 9 bases left in between. CDR3 nucleotides: TGTGCCAGCAGCTTTGGGGGCTCCACAGATACGCAGTATTTT. This sequence encodes CASSFGGSTDTQYF.

The rearrangement uses TRBV19 and TRBJ1-2; 10 bases agree with TRBD1. The CDR3 totals 16 residues. Germline CDR1 is LNHDA and CDR2 is SQIVND (reference sequence). V lost 5 bases, J lost 3 bases, and 9 bases stayed unmatched. Here the CDR3 DNA reads TGTGCCAGTAGTCTGCGACAGGGGGCCCCGTACTATGGCTACACCTTC. Protein product: CASSLRQGAPYYGYTF.

J is TRBJ1-2 and V is TRBV19; D ambiguous. CDR3 length: 13 residues. Germline V gives CDR1 LNHDA, CDR2 SQIVND (reference sequence). Trimming left V 5 bases short and J 5 bases short, with 12 bases between. CDR3 sequence (DNA): TGTGCCAGTAGTCCAACTCGGGGATATGGCTACACCTTC. Residues: CASSPTRGYGYTF. Complete variable domain (other parts from reference TRBV19 and TRBJ1-2): DGGITQSPKYLFRKEGQNVTLSCEQNLNHDAMYWYRQDPGQGLRLIYYSQIVNDFQKGDIAEGYSVSREKKESFPLTVTSAQKNPTAFYLCASSPTRGYGYTFGSGTRLTVV.

This clone appeared once. The genes are TRBV2 and TRBJ2-2; TRBD2 might be the D (5 bases). Germline CDR1 is SNHLY and CDR2 is FYNNEI. The CDR3 is made up of 15 amino acids. V dropped 11 bases and J dropped 0 bases, with 16 bases sitting between them. CDR3 sequence reads: CAGTPLAPNTGELFF. The CDR3 coding sequence is TGTGCCGGAACTCCGCTAGCACCGAACACCGGGGAGCTGTTTTTT.